This T cell receptor beta chain is from a study of blood T cell repertoires in COVID-19. Authors' methods: Estimates of nucleated cell counts were drawn from the amplification of reference gene primers. Repertoires were generated with immunoSEQ multiplex PCR, while TCRdb's copy carries only in-frame clones and drops some. D and trimming were read from the DNA, whereas the V and J calls and clone size are those reported in that table. The table records some 200,000 clones, under 90% of them present only once. The V gene lost 3 bases and the J gene lost 4 bases, with 9 bases spanning the gap. CDR3 size: 13 residues. Germline CDR1 is SGHTA and CDR2 is FQGNSA.

Sample: peripheral blood. This clonotype was obtained from a man at least 80 years old with acute or convalescent COVID-19. The chain employs TRBV7-2 and TRBJ2-5; D may be TRBD1 (6 bases). CDR3 region: CASSFTGPETQYF. CDR3 sequence (DNA): TGTGCCAGCAGCTTCACAGGGCCAGAGACCCAGTACTTC.